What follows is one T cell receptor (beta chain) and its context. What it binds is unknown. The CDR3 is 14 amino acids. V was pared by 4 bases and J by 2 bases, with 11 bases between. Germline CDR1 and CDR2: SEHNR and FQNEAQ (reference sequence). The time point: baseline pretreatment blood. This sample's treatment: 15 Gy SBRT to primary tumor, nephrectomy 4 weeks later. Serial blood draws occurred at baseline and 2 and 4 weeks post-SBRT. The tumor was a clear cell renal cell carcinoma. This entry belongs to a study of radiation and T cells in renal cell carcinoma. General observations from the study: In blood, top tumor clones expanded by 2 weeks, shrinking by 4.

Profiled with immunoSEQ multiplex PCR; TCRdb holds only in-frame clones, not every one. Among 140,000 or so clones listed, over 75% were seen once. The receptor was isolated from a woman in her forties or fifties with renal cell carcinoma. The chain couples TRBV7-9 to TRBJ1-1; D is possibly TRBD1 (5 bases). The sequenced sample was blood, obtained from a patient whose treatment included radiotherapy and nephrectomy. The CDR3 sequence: CASSSPRDNTEAFF. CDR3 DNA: TGTGCCAGCAGCTCCCCCCGGGACAACACTGAAGCTTTCTTT.